Listed below are T cell receptor beta chains from one sample, sequenced in a study of cytomegalovirus exposure and HLA in healthy donors. Measured with immunoSEQ multiplex PCR; TCRdb has only the in-frame clones, and not every one. The repertoire includes 150,000 to 200,000 clones, 78% of them detected once, and roughly 2.7% sits in the top ten. The sample taken for sequencing was PBMCs. These receptors were obtained from a female donor in good health and CMV-seronegative. The CDR3 runs from the conserved cysteine through the conserved F or W. Each record gives: J gene, clone size, D gene, V gene, CDR3 protein, CDR3 DNA. D genes are given only for firm matches. For some rows the clone size is stated as once, few or many, or as a class when expanded; others skip it.

J gene: TRBJ1-6
clone size: .
D gene: .
V gene: TRBV10-3
CDR3 protein: CAISGTADNSPLHF
CDR3 DNA: TGTGCCATCAGTGGCACAGCAGATAATTCACCCCTCCACTTT

J gene: TRBJ1-3
clone size: once
D gene: .
V gene: TRBV28
CDR3 protein: CASNDRSGNTIYF
CDR3 DNA: TGTGCCAGCAATGACAGATCTGGAAACACCATATATTTT

J gene: TRBJ1-2
clone size: .
D gene: .
V gene: TRBV29-1
CDR3 protein: CSVSTGYGYTF
CDR3 DNA: TGCAGCGTTAGTACCGGCTATGGCTACACCTTC

J gene: TRBJ2-7
clone size: .
D gene: .
V gene: TRBV27
CDR3 protein: CASSWGRTNEQYF
CDR3 DNA: TGTGCCAGCAGTTGGGGGAGGACGAACGAGCAGTACTTC

J gene: TRBJ1-1
clone size: .
D gene: TRBD1
V gene: TRBV5-1
CDR3 protein: CASSARQGITEAFF
CDR3 DNA: TGCGCCAGCAGCGCTAGACAGGGGATCACTGAAGCTTTCTTT

J gene: TRBJ2-2
clone size: .
D gene: .
V gene: TRBV5-4
CDR3 protein: CASSEPGQEATGELFF
CDR3 DNA: TGTGCCAGCAGCGAGCCTGGACAAGAAGCCACCGGGGAGCTGTTTTTT

J gene: TRBJ2-1
clone size: .
D gene: .
V gene: TRBV5-1
CDR3 protein: CASSLGDSYNEQFF
CDR3 DNA: TGCGCCAGCAGCTTAGGGGATAGCTACAATGAGCAGTTCTTC

J gene: TRBJ1-5
clone size: once
D gene: TRBD1
V gene: TRBV4-1
CDR3 protein: CASSQPGQGGPYSNQPQHF
CDR3 DNA: TGCGCCAGCAGCCAACCGGGACAGGGTGGCCCCTATAGCAATCAGCCCCAGCATTTT

J gene: TRBJ2-1
clone size: .
D gene: TRBD1
V gene: TRBV9
CDR3 protein: CASSTGGALYNEQFF
CDR3 DNA: TGTGCCAGCAGCACAGGGGGCGCTTTGTACAATGAGCAGTTCTTC

J gene: TRBJ2-3
clone size: .
D gene: .
V gene: TRBV27
CDR3 protein: CASSRVKGTDTQYF
CDR3 DNA: TGTGCCAGCAGCAGGGTGAAAGGAACAGATACGCAGTATTTT

J gene: TRBJ1-4
clone size: .
D gene: TRBD1
V gene: TRBV10-3
CDR3 protein: CAIGRDSNEKLFF
CDR3 DNA: TGTGCCATCGGCCGGGACAGTAATGAAAAACTGTTTTTT

J gene: TRBJ1-4
clone size: .
D gene: TRBD1
V gene: TRBV6-5
CDR3 protein: CASSYTQGAQEKLFF
CDR3 DNA: TGTGCCAGCAGTTATACACAGGGGGCGCAGGAAAAACTGTTTTTT

J gene: TRBJ1-5
clone size: few
D gene: .
V gene: TRBV21-1
CDR3 protein: CASSKGGQGYSNQPQHF
CDR3 DNA: TGTGCCAGCAGCAAAGGAGGACAGGGGTATAGCAATCAGCCCCAGCATTTT

J gene: TRBJ2-6
clone size: .
D gene: .
V gene: TRBV5-6
CDR3 protein: CASSLKGYKSGANVLTF
CDR3 DNA: TGTGCCAGCAGCTTGAAGGGGTACAAGTCAGGGGCCAACGTCCTGACTTTC

J gene: TRBJ2-1
clone size: .
D gene: .
V gene: TRBV29-1
CDR3 protein: CSATVYEQFF
CDR3 DNA: TGCAGCGCGACAGTGTATGAGCAGTTCTTC

J gene: TRBJ2-1
clone size: .
D gene: .
V gene: TRBV27
CDR3 protein: CASSLGWAAGQFF
CDR3 DNA: TGTGCCAGCAGTTTAGGGTGGGCGGCGGGGCAGTTCTTC

J gene: TRBJ2-7
clone size: few
D gene: TRBD2
V gene: TRBV19
CDR3 protein: CASSPGGSSGTYEQYF
CDR3 DNA: TGTGCCAGTAGCCCGGGTGGGTCTAGCGGGACCTACGAGCAGTACTTC

J gene: TRBJ1-3
clone size: .
D gene: TRBD1
V gene: TRBV27
CDR3 protein: CASSQGAHGNTIYF
CDR3 DNA: TGTGCCAGCAGCCAGGGGGCCCACGGAAACACCATATATTTT

J gene: TRBJ1-2
clone size: .
D gene: .
V gene: TRBV10-3
CDR3 protein: CAISERGYGYTF
CDR3 DNA: TGTGCCATCAGTGAGAGGGGCTATGGCTACACCTTC

J gene: TRBJ2-5
clone size: .
D gene: .
V gene: TRBV5-1
CDR3 protein: CASSPEGVAETQYF
CDR3 DNA: TGCGCCAGCAGCCCCGAAGGGGTGGCAGAGACCCAGTACTTC

J gene: TRBJ2-7
clone size: .
D gene: TRBD2
V gene: TRBV2
CDR3 protein: CASSDASGVSYEQYF
CDR3 DNA: TGTGCCAGCAGTGACGCTAGCGGGGTCTCCTACGAGCAGTACTTC

J gene: TRBJ2-7
clone size: once
D gene: .
V gene: TRBV15
CDR3 protein: CATSRVPGTEQYF
CDR3 DNA: TGTGCCACCAGCAGAGTTCCCGGTACGGAGCAGTACTTC

J gene: TRBJ1-2
clone size: few
D gene: .
V gene: TRBV2
CDR3 protein: CASTSSAGNYGYTF
CDR3 DNA: TGTGCCAGCACCTCTAGCGCAGGGAACTATGGCTACACCTTC

J gene: TRBJ2-3
clone size: .
D gene: TRBD2
V gene: TRBV7-9
CDR3 protein: CASTLRGLAGDGGTDTQYF
CDR3 DNA: TGTGCCAGCACCCTCAGAGGTCTAGCGGGGGATGGCGGCACAGATACGCAGTATTTT

J gene: TRBJ1-4
clone size: once
D gene: .
V gene: TRBV27
CDR3 protein: CASSSITNEKLFF
CDR3 DNA: TGTGCCAGCAGTTCAATAACTAATGAAAAACTGTTTTTT

J gene: TRBJ2-1
clone size: once
D gene: TRBD2
V gene: TRBV12-5
CDR3 protein: CATGTSGSNEQFF
CDR3 DNA: TGTGCTACCGGGACTAGCGGGAGTAATGAGCAGTTCTTC

J gene: TRBJ2-1
clone size: few
D gene: TRBD2
V gene: TRBV5-1
CDR3 protein: CASSFPGTSGSNEQFF
CDR3 DNA: TGCGCCAGCAGCTTCCCCGGGACTAGCGGGAGTAATGAGCAGTTCTTC

J gene: TRBJ2-1
clone size: .
D gene: .
V gene: TRBV6-5
CDR3 protein: CATHWYNEQFF
CDR3 DNA: TGTGCCACCCACTGGTACAATGAGCAGTTCTTC

J gene: TRBJ2-1
clone size: .
D gene: .
V gene: TRBV28
CDR3 protein: CASSLESWGERTYNEQFF
CDR3 DNA: TGTGCCAGCAGTTTAGAGTCTTGGGGGGAAAGGACCTACAATGAGCAGTTCTTC

J gene: TRBJ2-7
clone size: .
D gene: .
V gene: TRBV7-9
CDR3 protein: CASSHGGAYEQYF
CDR3 DNA: TGTGCCAGCAGTCACGGGGGTGCCTACGAGCAGTACTTC

J gene: TRBJ2-1
clone size: .
D gene: .
V gene: TRBV7-9
CDR3 protein: CATLNEQFF
CDR3 DNA: TGTGCCACCCTCAATGAGCAGTTCTTC

J gene: TRBJ2-3
clone size: .
D gene: .
V gene: TRBV7-2
CDR3 protein: CASSLVGGPTDTQYF
CDR3 DNA: TGTGCCAGCAGCTTAGTGGGGGGACCCACAGATACGCAGTATTTT

J gene: TRBJ1-3
clone size: .
D gene: .
V gene: TRBV12-5
CDR3 protein: CASGSATGLGNTIYF
CDR3 DNA: TGTGCTAGTGGGTCTGCAACAGGGCTCGGAAACACCATATATTTT

J gene: TRBJ2-3
clone size: .
D gene: TRBD2
V gene: TRBV5-4
CDR3 protein: CASSLKREVGDTQYF
CDR3 DNA: TGTGCCAGCAGCTTGAAGCGGGAGGTTGGCGATACGCAGTATTTT

J gene: TRBJ2-7
clone size: .
D gene: .
V gene: TRBV6-1
CDR3 protein: CASNVDRIYEQYF
CDR3 DNA: TGTGCCAGCAACGTTGACAGAATCTACGAGCAGTACTTC

J gene: TRBJ1-2
clone size: .
D gene: TRBD1
V gene: TRBV9
CDR3 protein: CASSSGGTNYGYTF
CDR3 DNA: TGTGCCAGCAGCTCAGGGGGGACTAACTATGGCTACACCTTC

J gene: TRBJ2-7
clone size: .
D gene: .
V gene: TRBV2
CDR3 protein: CASSEIRSYEQYF
CDR3 DNA: TGTGCCAGCAGTGAAATTCGGTCCTACGAGCAGTACTTC

J gene: TRBJ1-1
clone size: .
D gene: .
V gene: TRBV2
CDR3 protein: CASSEAQAGDTEAFF
CDR3 DNA: TGTGCCAGCAGTGAAGCCCAGGCGGGGGACACTGAAGCTTTCTTT

J gene: TRBJ2-2
clone size: once
D gene: .
V gene: TRBV2
CDR3 protein: CASSPTGSGELFF
CDR3 DNA: TGTGCCAGCAGCCCAACAGGGTCCGGGGAGCTGTTTTTT

J gene: TRBJ1-4
clone size: .
D gene: .
V gene: TRBV5-6
CDR3 protein: CASSLSGVREKLFF
CDR3 DNA: TGTGCCAGCAGCTTAAGCGGGGTTCGTGAAAAACTGTTTTTT

J gene: TRBJ2-7
clone size: once
D gene: .
V gene: TRBV1
CDR3 protein: CTSSQGAPGHQRSYEQYF
CDR3 DNA: TGCACCAGCAGCCAAGGCGCACCGGGACACCAACGATCCTACGAGCAGTACTTC

J gene: TRBJ1-3
clone size: .
D gene: .
V gene: TRBV5-5
CDR3 protein: CASSLEGLSGNTIYF
CDR3 DNA: TGTGCCAGCAGCTTGGAGGGGTTGTCTGGAAACACCATATATTTT

J gene: TRBJ2-3
clone size: .
D gene: TRBD2
V gene: TRBV4-2
CDR3 protein: CASSLSLDPRLASTDTQYF
CDR3 DNA: TGTGCCAGCAGCCTCTCACTTGACCCGCGACTAGCAAGCACAGATACGCAGTATTTT

J gene: TRBJ2-7
clone size: .
D gene: .
V gene: TRBV27
CDR3 protein: CASSFLGADEQYF
CDR3 DNA: TGTGCCAGCAGTTTTCTGGGTGCGGACGAGCAGTACTTC

J gene: TRBJ1-2
clone size: .
D gene: .
V gene: TRBV6-1
CDR3 protein: CASSESGWGVANYGYTF
CDR3 DNA: TGTGCCAGCAGTGAATCGGGATGGGGGGTGGCTAACTATGGCTACACCTTC

J gene: TRBJ1-2
clone size: .
D gene: TRBD1
V gene: TRBV7-2
CDR3 protein: CASSSRDRPNYGYTF
CDR3 DNA: TGTGCCAGCAGCTCCCGGGACAGACCTAACTATGGCTACACCTTC

J gene: TRBJ1-1
clone size: few
D gene: TRBD1
V gene: TRBV9
CDR3 protein: CASSLRTGGNEAFF
CDR3 DNA: TGTGCCAGCAGCCTAAGGACAGGGGGGAACGAAGCTTTCTTT

J gene: TRBJ1-1
clone size: .
D gene: .
V gene: TRBV5-8
CDR3 protein: CASSPPEGMNTEAFF
CDR3 DNA: TGTGCCAGCAGCCCACCAGAGGGAATGAACACTGAAGCTTTCTTT

J gene: TRBJ2-7
clone size: few
D gene: TRBD1
V gene: TRBV7-2
CDR3 protein: CASSVDRGRSYEQYF
CDR3 DNA: TGTGCCAGCAGCGTAGACAGGGGGAGGTCCTACGAGCAGTACTTC

J gene: TRBJ2-5
clone size: few
D gene: TRBD2
V gene: TRBV6-5
CDR3 protein: CASSYSGLAGEETQYF
CDR3 DNA: TGTGCCAGCAGTTACTCGGGGCTAGCGGGAGAAGAGACCCAGTACTTC

J gene: TRBJ2-1
clone size: .
D gene: .
V gene: TRBV7-6
CDR3 protein: CASSPRTATYNEQFF
CDR3 DNA: TGTGCCAGCAGCCCACGGACAGCTACCTACAATGAGCAGTTCTTC

J gene: TRBJ2-5
clone size: .
D gene: TRBD2
V gene: TRBV5-1
CDR3 protein: CASSLGGTKETQYF
CDR3 DNA: TGCGCCAGCAGCTTGGGGGGGACTAAAGAGACCCAGTACTTC

J gene: TRBJ2-7
clone size: few
D gene: TRBD1
V gene: TRBV5-4
CDR3 protein: CASSGTGWEQYF
CDR3 DNA: TGTGCCAGCAGCGGGACAGGCTGGGAGCAGTACTTC